This T cell receptor (beta chain) was identified in a study of blood T cells in healthy people across ages. Study-level findings and limits: CMV status of donors was not determined, possibly confounding expanded clonotype changes.

With regard to this clonotype: Its antigen is undetermined. A much bigger clone sits one base away, suggesting this may be a read error.

V lost 2 bases and J 7 bases, leaving 12 bases between the germline ends. The CDR3 loop spans 12 amino acids. CDR1 and CDR2 (germline): DFQATT, SNEGSKA (reference sequence). A sample-barcoded 5' primer and a J-beta primer mix were used in a second PCR of about 7 to 12 cycles. The template-switch adaptor was a 5' adaptor with 12 random nucleotides. It tagged each cDNA molecule. TCRdb re-called the 5' RACE reads with MiXCR, one entry per CDR3 protein. The data contain about 640,000 distinct CDR3 sequences, about 54% of them singletons. V gene TRBV20-1 combines with J gene TRBJ2-7, with D perhaps matching TRBD1 (5 bases). The clonotype was recovered from a man aged 55 to 70 in good health. Sequencing was performed on blood. CDR3 DNA: TGCAGTGCTAGAACAGGTTTCAATGAGCAGTACTTC. This codes for CSARTGFNEQYF.